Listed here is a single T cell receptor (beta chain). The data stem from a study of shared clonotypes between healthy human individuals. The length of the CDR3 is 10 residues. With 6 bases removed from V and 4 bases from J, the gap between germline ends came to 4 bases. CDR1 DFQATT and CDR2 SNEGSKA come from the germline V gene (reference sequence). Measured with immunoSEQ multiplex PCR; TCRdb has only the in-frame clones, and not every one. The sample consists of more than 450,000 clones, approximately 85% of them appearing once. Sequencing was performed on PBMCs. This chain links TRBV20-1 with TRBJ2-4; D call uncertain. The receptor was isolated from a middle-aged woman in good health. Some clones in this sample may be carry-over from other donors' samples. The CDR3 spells CSAQKNIQYF. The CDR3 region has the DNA TGCAGTGCACAGAAAAACATTCAGTACTTC.